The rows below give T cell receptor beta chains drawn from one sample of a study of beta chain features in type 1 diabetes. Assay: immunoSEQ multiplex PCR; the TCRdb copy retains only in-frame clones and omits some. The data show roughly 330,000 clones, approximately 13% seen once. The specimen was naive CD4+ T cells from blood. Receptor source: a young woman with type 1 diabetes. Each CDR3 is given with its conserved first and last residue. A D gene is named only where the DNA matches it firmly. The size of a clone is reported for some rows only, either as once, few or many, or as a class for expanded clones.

CDR3: CASSQATGGGWETQYF
DNA: TGCGCCAGCAGCCAGGCTACAGGGGGAGGATGGGAGACCCAGTACTTC
J: TRBJ2-5
size: few
V: TRBV5-1
D: TRBD1

CDR3: CASSFREEAFF
DNA: TGTGCCAGCAGCTTTCGGGAGGAAGCTTTCTTT
J: TRBJ1-1
size: few
V: TRBV7-9
D: -

CDR3: CASSRELAGDRNEQFF
DNA: TGCGCCAGCAGCCGGGAACTAGCGGGAGATCGTAATGAGCAGTTCTTC
J: TRBJ2-1
size: few
V: TRBV4-3
D: TRBD2

CDR3: CASSQEGGGNYGYTF
DNA: TGTGCCAGCAGCCAAGAGGGAGGGGGAAACTATGGCTACACCTTC
J: TRBJ1-2
size: few
V: TRBV5-4
D: -

CDR3: CASRTTGPSYNEQFF
DNA: TGTGCCAGCAGAACGACAGGCCCGTCCTACAATGAGCAGTTCTTC
J: TRBJ2-1
size: -
V: TRBV6-1
D: -

CDR3: CASSWDRSNTEAFF
DNA: TGTGCCAGCAGCTGGGACAGGTCGAACACTGAAGCTTTCTTT
J: TRBJ1-1
size: -
V: TRBV5-6
D: TRBD1

CDR3: CASSAQGQVLNEQFF
DNA: TGTGCCAGCAGCGCACAAGGACAGGTCCTTAATGAGCAGTTCTTC
J: TRBJ2-1
size: -
V: TRBV9
D: TRBD1

CDR3: CASSGLAETGELFF
DNA: TGTGCCAGCTCTGGACTAGCGGAGACCGGGGAGCTGTTTTTT
J: TRBJ2-2
size: few
V: TRBV2
D: TRBD2

CDR3: CASSPSLAGGPTYEQYF
DNA: TGCGCCAGCAGCCCTTCCTTAGCGGGAGGCCCCACCTACGAGCAGTACTTC
J: TRBJ2-7
size: few
V: TRBV5-1
D: TRBD2

CDR3: CASSPGRQETQYF
DNA: TGTGCCAGCTCACCAGGCAGACAAGAGACCCAGTACTTC
J: TRBJ2-5
size: few
V: TRBV18
D: -

CDR3: CASSQDSSGGETQYF
DNA: TGTGCCAGCAGCCAAGACTCGTCGGGAGGGGAGACCCAGTACTTC
J: TRBJ2-5
size: few
V: TRBV4-2
D: TRBD2

CDR3: CSARRGGDRVYEQYF
DNA: TGCAGCGCAAGGCGAGGGGGGGACAGGGTCTACGAGCAGTACTTC
J: TRBJ2-7
size: few
V: TRBV29-1
D: TRBD1

CDR3: CGSRLANYGYTF
DNA: TGTGGTTCGAGGCTAGCTAACTATGGCTACACCTTC
J: TRBJ1-2
size: -
V: TRBV28
D: -

CDR3: CASVGTGTREQYF
DNA: TGTGCCAGCGTCGGGACAGGGACAAGGGAACAGTACTTC
J: TRBJ2-7
size: few
V: TRBV28
D: TRBD1

CDR3: CASSSDRGHPARGETGELFF
DNA: TGTGCCAGCAGCTCGGACAGGGGCCACCCCGCCCGTGGAGAGACCGGGGAGCTGTTTTTT
J: TRBJ2-2
size: few
V: TRBV7-8
D: TRBD1

CDR3: CASSWDRTGYTF
DNA: TGTGCCAGCAGCTGGGACAGGACTGGCTACACCTTC
J: TRBJ1-2
size: few
V: TRBV11-2
D: TRBD1

CDR3: CASSPTRGTQYF
DNA: TGTGCCAGCAGTCCAACTAGGGGGACGCAGTATTTT
J: TRBJ2-3
size: few
V: TRBV28
D: -

CDR3: CASSSPGGQPQHF
DNA: TGTGCCAGCAGCTCTCCGGGGGGGCAGCCCCAGCATTTT
J: TRBJ1-5
size: few
V: TRBV28
D: -

CDR3: CASRGDRVVWTEAFF
DNA: TGCGCCAGCCGCGGGGACAGGGTAGTGTGGACTGAAGCTTTCTTT
J: TRBJ1-1
size: few
V: TRBV5-1
D: TRBD1

CDR3: CNARGREKLFF
DNA: TGCAATGCTAGAGGGAGGGAAAAACTGTTTTTT
J: TRBJ1-4
size: -
V: TRBV20-1
D: -

CDR3: CASSLARSTSGAYNEQFF
DNA: TGTGCCAGCAGCTTAGCGAGGTCGACTAGCGGGGCCTACAATGAGCAGTTCTTC
J: TRBJ2-1
size: -
V: TRBV7-9
D: TRBD2

CDR3: CASSFYGQGDSGANVLTF
DNA: TGTGCCAGCAGTTTCTATGGACAGGGTGACTCTGGGGCCAACGTCCTGACTTTC
J: TRBJ2-6
size: few
V: TRBV28
D: TRBD1

CDR3: CASSPGLSTGERQPQHF
DNA: TGTGCCAGCAGCCCAGGGCTATCGACAGGGGAGAGGCAGCCCCAGCATTTT
J: TRBJ1-5
size: -
V: TRBV7-6
D: TRBD1

CDR3: CASSLNLDEQFF
DNA: TGCGCCAGCAGCTTGAATCTAGATGAGCAGTTCTTC
J: TRBJ2-1
size: -
V: TRBV5-1
D: -

CDR3: CASSWTSRYNEQFF
DNA: TGTGCCAGCAGCTGGACTAGCAGATACAATGAGCAGTTCTTC
J: TRBJ2-1
size: -
V: TRBV13
D: TRBD2

CDR3: CASSLEGGTEAFF
DNA: TGTGCCAGCAGCTTAGAGGGGGGGACTGAAGCTTTCTTT
J: TRBJ1-1
size: -
V: TRBV7-6
D: -

CDR3: CASSLQGANEKLFF
DNA: TGTGCCAGCAGTTTACAGGGGGCTAATGAAAAACTGTTTTTT
J: TRBJ1-4
size: -
V: TRBV27
D: TRBD1

CDR3: CATRRSLTGELFF
DNA: TGTGCCACCCGGCGGAGTTTAACCGGGGAGCTGTTTTTT
J: TRBJ2-2
size: once
V: TRBV5-6
D: -

CDR3: CASSFRTSGNYNEQFF
DNA: TGTGCCAGCAGCTTCCGGACTAGCGGGAATTACAATGAGCAGTTCTTC
J: TRBJ2-1
size: -
V: TRBV9
D: TRBD2

CDR3: CASSLVGGRTTYNEQFF
DNA: TGTGCCAGCAGCTTGGTAGGCGGGAGGACAACCTACAATGAGCAGTTCTTC
J: TRBJ2-1
size: few
V: TRBV5-4
D: TRBD2

CDR3: CASSLPQGPSAEAFF
DNA: TGTGCCAGCAGTTTACCCCAGGGGCCCAGCGCCGAAGCTTTCTTT
J: TRBJ1-1
size: few
V: TRBV6-6
D: -

CDR3: CSARDRGTQYF
DNA: TGCAGTGCTAGGGACCGGGGGACCCAGTACTTC
J: TRBJ2-5
size: -
V: TRBV20-1
D: -

CDR3: CAISESPQGTFFF
DNA: TGTGCCATCAGTGAGTCACCCCAGGGCACTTTTTTCTTC
J: TRBJ2-1
size: few
V: TRBV10-3
D: -

CDR3: CASSLVAGLAGGLRYF
DNA: TGTGCCAGCAGCTTAGTCGCGGGACTAGCGGGAGGGCTTCGGTATTTT
J: TRBJ2-3
size: few
V: TRBV7-2
D: TRBD2

CDR3: CASSWAAFSGQGAYEQYF
DNA: TGCGCCAGCAGCTGGGCGGCTTTCTCGGGACAGGGGGCCTACGAGCAGTACTTC
J: TRBJ2-7
size: few
V: TRBV5-1
D: TRBD1

CDR3: CASSPIVPSYNEQFF
DNA: TGTGCCAGCTCACCGATAGTGCCCTCCTACAATGAGCAGTTCTTC
J: TRBJ2-1
size: few
V: TRBV18
D: -

CDR3: CATRRGTRQFF
DNA: TGTGCCACCCGGCGGGGGACTCGGCAGTTCTTC
J: TRBJ2-1
size: few
V: TRBV11-3
D: TRBD2

CDR3: CASSLSGSIEQFF
DNA: TGTGCCAGCAGCTTATCTGGCTCGATAGAGCAGTTCTTC
J: TRBJ2-1
size: -
V: TRBV7-9
D: -

CDR3: CASGEANEQFF
DNA: TGTGCCAGCGGGGAGGCGAATGAGCAGTTCTTC
J: TRBJ2-1
size: few
V: TRBV6-6
D: -

CDR3: CASSMGGTEAFF
DNA: TGTGCCAGTAGTATGGGAGGGACTGAAGCTTTCTTT
J: TRBJ1-1
size: few
V: TRBV19
D: -

CDR3: CSVEGAQGTEAFF
DNA: TGCAGCGTTGAAGGAGCCCAGGGTACTGAAGCTTTCTTT
J: TRBJ1-1
size: -
V: TRBV29-1
D: -